This T cell receptor (beta chain) was captured in a study of blood T cell repertoires in COVID-19. As for the study in general: The study drew acute and convalescent COVID-19 samples from the United States, Italy and Spain. PBMCs, B-cell-depleted T cells, or T cells provided the cDNA or gDNA that made up the material.

Those enrolled in Seattle joined during active infection and were followed longitudinally afterward. From germline, CDR1 is SGHVS and CDR2 FNYEAQ. There are 17 residues in the CDR3. The J segment lost 4 bases and the V segment lost 0 bases, leaving 5 bases of the junction unmatched. In the original processing: Amplification of reference gene primers was used by the study to estimate nucleated cell counts. Repertoires were generated with immunoSEQ multiplex PCR, while TCRdb's copy carries only in-frame clones and drops some. That table furnishes V, J and clone size, whereas the DNA furnished D and trimming. The table has about 220,000 clones, 85% seen once; the top ten hold 2.4%.

Sample: peripheral blood. The gene calls are TRBV7-6 and TRBJ2-1; TRBD2 agrees at 11 bases. The source is a woman between 65 and 79 years old with COVID-19, enrolled during active disease. This chain's CDR3 is CASSLAASGRQYNEQFF. CDR3 coding DNA: TGTGCCAGCAGCTTAGCGGCTAGCGGGAGGCAATACAATGAGCAGTTCTTC.